These 9 T cell receptor beta chains originate from one sample sequenced in a study of blood T cell repertoires in COVID-19. Method: immunoSEQ multiplex PCR; TCRdb's copy keeps in-frame clones and lacks some. Of about 100,000 clones listed, almost 90% were seen once; the top ten hold 5%. Sequences were obtained from peripheral blood. The receptors derive from a human donor in a cohort sampled during active COVID-19.

This chain joins TRBV25-1 and TRBJ2-7; D uncertain. Germline-derived CDR1 and CDR2 are MGHDK and SYGVNS. V lost 6 bases to trimming and J lost 6 bases, with 18 bases between them. This CDR3 comprises 14 residues. For the CDR3, the DNA is TGTGCCAGCAGGTCCGTGAGCTTACTAAGCGAGCAGTACTTC. Its protein is CASRSVSLLSEQYF.

This clone was seen only a few times. This chain joins TRBV28 and TRBJ1-4; possible D gene TRBD1, 5 bases. The V gene lost 6 bases and the J gene lost 2 bases, with 22 bases spanning the gap. From germline, CDR1 is MDHEN and CDR2 SYDVKM. This CDR3 contains 18 residues. In DNA, the CDR3 is TGTGCCAGCAGCGACCCTCAGGGAGGCGGTGCGACTAATGAAAAACTGTTTTTT. Its protein product is CASSDPQGGGATNEKLFF. Together with reference TRBV28 and TRBJ1-4, the CDR3 gives the full variable domain: DVKVTQSSRYLVKRTGEKVFLECVQDMDHENMFWYRQDPGLGLRLIYFSYDVKMKEKGDIPEGYSVSREKKERFSLILESASTNQTSMYLCASSDPQGGGATNEKLFFGSGTQLSVL.

CDR3: CASSVELRWNEQFF. CDR3 sequence (DNA): TGTGCCAGCAGCGTAGAGCTTCGGTGGAATGAGCAGTTCTTC. The gene calls are TRBV9 and TRBJ2-1; D gene unclear. Germline CDR1 and CDR2: SGDLS and YYNGEE. V shed 0 bases and J shed 7 bases, with 11 bases lying between them. The CDR3 is 14 residues long. The complete variable domain, with remaining parts taken from reference TRBV9 and TRBJ2-1, reads DSGVTQTPKHLITATGQRVTLRCSPRSGDLSVYWYQQSLDQGLQFLIQYYNGEERAKGNILERFSAQQFPDLHSELNLSSLELGDSALYFCASSVELRWNEQFFGPGTRLTVL.

The chain combines TRBV6-2 or TRBV6-3 with TRBJ2-3; TRBD2 is a possible D gene (6 bases). Germline V gene data show CDR1 as MNHEY and CDR2 as SVGEGT. The V gene lost 4 bases and the J gene lost 4 bases, with 12 bases spanning the gap. CDR3 length: 14 amino acids. CDR3 in amino acids: CASSWAGSADTQYF. The CDR3 nucleotides are TGTGCCAGCAGTTGGGCGGGATCTGCAGATACGCAGTATTTT.

The J gene is TRBJ1-1, the V gene TRBV29-1; D is ambiguous. The germline CDR1 and CDR2 sequences are SQVTM and ANQGSEA. The V and J ends lost 4 bases and 1 base respectively, with 7 bases between them. This CDR3 spans 12 amino acids. CDR3 DNA sequence: TGCAGCGTTGGCGGCTGGAACACTGAAGCTTTCTTT. This encodes CSVGGWNTEAFF.

The chain couples TRBV5-1 to TRBJ2-7, with TRBD1 matching over 7 bases. V lost 7 bases to trimming and J lost 6 bases; unmatched junction nucleotides: 13. Germline CDR1 and CDR2: SGHRS and YFSETQ. The CDR3 consists of 14 residues. CDR3 residues: CASFQATGSGEQYF. As DNA, the CDR3 is TGCGCCAGCTTCCAGGCGACAGGGTCGGGCGAGCAGTACTTC.

CDR3 amino acids: CAISDSGRETQYF. CDR3 coding DNA: TGTGCCATCAGTGATTCCGGGAGAGAGACCCAGTACTTC. This chain links TRBV10-3 with TRBJ2-5, with D possibly TRBD2 on 6 matching bases. The germline V gene has CDR1 ENHRY and CDR2 SYGVKD. The length of the CDR3 is 13 residues. Between the trimmed V and J ends, which lost 3 bases and 4 bases, there was a span of 9 bases.

V gene TRBV6-5 combines with J gene TRBJ2-5, with 9 bases matching TRBD1. This CDR3 is built from 13 residues. CDR1 is MNHEY and CDR2 is SVGAGI in the germline V gene. Trimming removed 5 bases from V and 4 bases from J; junction bases left unmatched: 2. In nucleotides, the CDR3 is TGTGCCAGCAGTACAGGGGGCGCAGAGACCCAGTACTTC. As protein: CASSTGGAETQYF.

This chain connects TRBV5-1 to TRBJ2-1; 9 bases align to TRBD2. This CDR3 is 15 amino acids long. With 4 bases clipped from V and 8 bases from J, the junction kept 10 bases outside the gene matches. Germline CDR1 is SGHRS and CDR2 is YFSETQ. This chain's CDR3 is CASSGGLAPTHEQFF. The CDR3 DNA is TGCGCCAGCAGCGGAGGACTAGCGCCGACCCATGAGCAGTTCTTC.